By sample fraction, the clone carrying this T cell receptor (beta chain) is medium-sized. The sample is drawn from a study of prognosis after radiotherapy for stage I lung cancer. V dropped 3 bases and J dropped 3; count of bases not matched to a gene: 6. CDR3 length: 15 amino acids. Germline lookup yields CDR1 SGHRS and CDR2 YFSETQ. Every member of the patient group was node-negative on CT and PET/CT (none had prior chemotherapy, radiotherapy or other malignancies). It was by two-round multiplex PCR that TCR beta CDR3 was amplified from genomic DNA. The first round of PCR was done with primers that matched each TRBV and TRBJ gene. TCRdb reprocessed the multiplex PCR reads with MiXCR, giving one entry per CDR3 protein. The sample holds about 26,000 distinct CDR3 sequences; approximately 31% are singletons and the top ten take under 45%.

The sample in question was PBMCs, obtained before or after stereotactic body radiation therapy (not recorded which). The TCR sequence derives from a donor over 45 with non-small cell lung cancer. This chain connects TRBV5-1 to TRBJ2-7; the match to TRBD1 covers 10 bases. The CDR3 spells CASSSTGTGDYEQYF. The CDR3 bases are TGCGCCAGCAGCTCGACCGGGACAGGGGACTACGAGCAGTACTTC.